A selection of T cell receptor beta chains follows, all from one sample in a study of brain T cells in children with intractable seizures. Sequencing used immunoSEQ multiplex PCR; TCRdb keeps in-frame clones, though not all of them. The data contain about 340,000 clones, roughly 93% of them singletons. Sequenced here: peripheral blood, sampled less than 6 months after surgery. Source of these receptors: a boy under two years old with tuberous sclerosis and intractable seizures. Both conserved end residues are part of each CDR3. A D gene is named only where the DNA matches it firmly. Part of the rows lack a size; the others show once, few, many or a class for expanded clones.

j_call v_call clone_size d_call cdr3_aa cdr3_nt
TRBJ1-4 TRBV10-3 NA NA CAISEDGLNEKLFF TGTGCCATCAGTGAGGATGGCCTTAATGAAAAACTGTTTTTT
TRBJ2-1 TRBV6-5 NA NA CASSFRGGGSYEQFF TGTGCCAGCAGTTTCCGAGGGGGGGGCTCTTATGAGCAGTTCTTC
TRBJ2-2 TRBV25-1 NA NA CASSAGRDFAGELFF TGTGCCAGCAGCGCCGGAAGGGATTTCGCCGGGGAGCTGTTTTTT
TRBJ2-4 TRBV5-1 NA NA CASSLEGAGIQYF TGCGCCAGCAGCCTGGAAGGGGCGGGCATTCAGTACTTC
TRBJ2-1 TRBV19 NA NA CASSIYGVRSYNEQFF TGTGCCAGTAGTATATACGGGGTACGCTCCTACAATGAGCAGTTCTTC
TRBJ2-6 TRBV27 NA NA CASRTGLTGANVLTF TGTGCCAGCAGGACCGGACTTACTGGGGCCAACGTCCTGACTTTC
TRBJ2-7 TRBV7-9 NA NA CASGQRPYEQYF TGTGCCAGCGGGCAGCGCCCCTACGAGCAGTACTTC
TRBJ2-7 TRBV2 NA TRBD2 CASTEREGRYEQYF TGTGCCAGCACCGAGCGGGAGGGCCGATACGAGCAGTACTTC
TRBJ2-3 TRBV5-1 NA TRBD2 CASSLGTSGEQYF TGCGCCAGCAGCTTAGGGACTAGCGGGGAGCAGTATTTT
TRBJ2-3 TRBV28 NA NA CASTPRAADTQYF TGTGCCAGCACACCTAGGGCGGCAGATACGCAGTATTTT
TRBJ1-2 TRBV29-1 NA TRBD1 CSVGKTGTLNGYTF TGCAGCGTTGGAAAGACAGGGACCCTTAATGGCTACACCTTC
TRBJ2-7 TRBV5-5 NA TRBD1 CASSLWQGARYEQYF TGTGCCAGCAGCTTGTGGCAGGGGGCAAGGTACGAGCAGTACTTC
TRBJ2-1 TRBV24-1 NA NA CATSGVTQRGIRFNEQFF TGTGCCACCAGTGGGGTGACACAAAGGGGGATAAGGTTCAATGAGCAGTTCTTC
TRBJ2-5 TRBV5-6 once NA CASSLFLVRETQYF TGTGCCAGCAGCTTGTTCCTAGTTCGAGAGACCCAGTACTTC
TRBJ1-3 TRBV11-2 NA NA CASSFQGWSSGNTIYF TGTGCCAGCAGCTTTCAGGGTTGGAGCTCTGGAAACACCATATATTTT
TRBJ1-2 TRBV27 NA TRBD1 CASSPPTGGAYGYTF TGTGCCAGCAGTCCCCCGACAGGGGGCGCGTATGGCTACACCTTC
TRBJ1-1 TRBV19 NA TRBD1 CASSIPPGGGTEAFF TGTGCCAGTAGTATCCCCCCAGGGGGTGGAACTGAAGCTTTCTTT
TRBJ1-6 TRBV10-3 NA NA CAISVGGVSYNSPLHF TGTGCCATCAGTGTTGGGGGAGTGTCCTATAATTCACCCCTCCACTTT
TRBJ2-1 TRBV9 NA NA CASSTPNEQFF TGTGCCAGCAGCACTCCAAATGAGCAGTTCTTC
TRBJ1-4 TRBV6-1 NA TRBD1 CASSDPGGRNEKLFF TGTGCCAGCAGTGATCCAGGGGGACGGAATGAAAAACTGTTTTTT
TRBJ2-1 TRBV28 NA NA CASSPHPSSYNEQFF TGTGCCAGCAGTCCTCACCCGAGCTCCTACAATGAGCAGTTCTTC
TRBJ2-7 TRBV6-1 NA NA CASSEAGSSYEQYF TGTGCCAGCAGTGAAGCGGGCTCCTCCTACGAGCAGTACTTC
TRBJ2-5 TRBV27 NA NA CASSSLAAQETQYF TGTGCCAGCAGTTCCTTAGCGGCTCAAGAGACCCAGTACTTC
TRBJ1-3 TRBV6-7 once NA CASTRTDSGNTIYF TGTGCCAGCACCCGGACAGACTCTGGAAACACCATATATTTT
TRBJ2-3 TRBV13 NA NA CASSSIGGTDTQYF TGTGCCAGCAGCTCCATTGGGGGCACAGATACGCAGTATTTT
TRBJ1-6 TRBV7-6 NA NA CASSLEAGYNSPLHF TGTGCCAGCAGCTTAGAGGCAGGGTACAATTCACCCCTCCACTTT
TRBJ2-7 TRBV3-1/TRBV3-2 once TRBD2 CASSRREDSAYEQYF TGTGCCAGCAGCCGACGGGAGGATTCAGCCTACGAGCAGTACTTC
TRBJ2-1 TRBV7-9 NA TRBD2 CASSFGTSVNNEQFF TGTGCCAGCAGCTTCGGGACTAGCGTCAACAATGAGCAGTTCTTC
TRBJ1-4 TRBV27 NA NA CASSLHRDEKLFF TGTGCCAGCAGTCTTCACAGGGATGAAAAACTGTTTTTT
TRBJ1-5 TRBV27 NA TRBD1 CASSLSGQGAGQPQHF TGTGCCAGCAGTTTATCAGGGCAGGGGGCAGGTCAGCCCCAGCATTTT
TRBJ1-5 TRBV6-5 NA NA CASSLSSNQPQHF TGTGCCAGCAGTTTGAGTAGCAATCAGCCCCAGCATTTT
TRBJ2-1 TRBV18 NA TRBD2 CASSAGLAYNEQFF TGTGCCAGCTCAGCGGGACTAGCTTACAATGAGCAGTTCTTC
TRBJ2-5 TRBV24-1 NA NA CATSAMGRETQYF TGTGCCACCAGTGCGATGGGGCGGGAGACCCAGTACTTC
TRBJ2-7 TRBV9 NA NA CASSATRLGEGSYEQYF TGTGCCAGCAGCGCAACCAGGTTGGGGGAAGGGTCCTACGAGCAGTACTTC
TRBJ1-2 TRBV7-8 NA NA CASSLVQGSNYGYTF TGTGCCAGCAGCTTAGTACAGGGCTCTAACTATGGCTACACCTTC
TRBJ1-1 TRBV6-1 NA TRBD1 CASSDWTGTDEAFF TGTGCCAGCAGTGATTGGACAGGGACGGATGAAGCTTTCTTT
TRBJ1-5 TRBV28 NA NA CASSLWDSNNQPQHF TGTGCCAGCAGTTTATGGGACAGTAACAATCAGCCCCAGCATTTT
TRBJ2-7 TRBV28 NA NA CASSFKLDYLGEQYF TGTGCCAGCAGTTTTAAACTAGACTATTTAGGCGAGCAGTACTTC
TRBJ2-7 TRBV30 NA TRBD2 CAWSPGGGYEQYF TGTGCCTGGAGCCCCGGGGGGGGGTACGAGCAGTACTTC
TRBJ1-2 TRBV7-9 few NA CASSKSWGTGYGYTF TGTGCCAGCAGCAAGTCTTGGGGTACTGGCTATGGCTACACCTTC
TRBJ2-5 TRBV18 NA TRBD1 CASSPRSGGQETQYF TGTGCCAGCTCACCACGTTCAGGGGGCCAAGAGACCCAGTACTTC
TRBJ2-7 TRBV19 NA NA CASSGGGTGPYEQYF TGTGCCAGTAGTGGAGGCGGGACGGGCCCCTACGAGCAGTACTTC
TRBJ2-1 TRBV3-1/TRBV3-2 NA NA CASSQEWGTYRGTYNEQFF TGTGCCAGCAGCCAAGAATGGGGGACCTACCGGGGGACCTACAATGAGCAGTTCTTC
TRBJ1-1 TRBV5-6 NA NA CASSLGLGENTEAFF TGTGCCAGCAGCTTAGGTCTGGGGGAGAACACTGAAGCTTTCTTT
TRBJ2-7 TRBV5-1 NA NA CASSLVGEPYEQYF TGCGCCAGCAGCTTGGTGGGGGAGCCGTACGAGCAGTACTTC
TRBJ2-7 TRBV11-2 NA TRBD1 CASSPLQGVRVSEQYF TGTGCCAGCAGCCCACTGCAGGGGGTTAGGGTTTCCGAGCAGTACTTC
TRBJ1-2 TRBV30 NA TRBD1 CAWSPTGGIYGYTF TGTGCCTGGAGCCCGACAGGGGGAATCTATGGCTACACCTTC
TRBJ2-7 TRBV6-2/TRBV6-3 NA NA CASSYIQGSYEQYF TGTGCCAGCAGTTACATACAGGGTAGCTACGAGCAGTACTTC
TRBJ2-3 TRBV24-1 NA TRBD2 CATSDWEGPDTQYF TGTGCCACCAGTGATTGGGAGGGCCCAGATACGCAGTATTTT
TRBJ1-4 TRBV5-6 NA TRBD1 CASSSDRGTNEKLFF TGTGCCAGCAGCTCGGACAGGGGGACTAATGAAAAACTGTTTTTT
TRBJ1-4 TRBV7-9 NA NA CASSLSVEKLFF TGTGCCAGCAGCTTATCCGTGGAAAAACTGTTTTTT
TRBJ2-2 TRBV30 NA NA CAGGRTAGELFF TGTGCCGGCGGCCGGACTGCAGGGGAGCTGTTTTTT
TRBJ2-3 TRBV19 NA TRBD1 CASSWTGTRGTDTQYF TGTGCCAGTAGCTGGACAGGAACCCGTGGGACAGATACGCAGTATTTT
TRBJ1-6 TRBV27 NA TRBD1 CASSPQGDYNSPLHF TGTGCCAGCAGTCCCCAGGGGGATTATAATTCACCCCTCCACTTT